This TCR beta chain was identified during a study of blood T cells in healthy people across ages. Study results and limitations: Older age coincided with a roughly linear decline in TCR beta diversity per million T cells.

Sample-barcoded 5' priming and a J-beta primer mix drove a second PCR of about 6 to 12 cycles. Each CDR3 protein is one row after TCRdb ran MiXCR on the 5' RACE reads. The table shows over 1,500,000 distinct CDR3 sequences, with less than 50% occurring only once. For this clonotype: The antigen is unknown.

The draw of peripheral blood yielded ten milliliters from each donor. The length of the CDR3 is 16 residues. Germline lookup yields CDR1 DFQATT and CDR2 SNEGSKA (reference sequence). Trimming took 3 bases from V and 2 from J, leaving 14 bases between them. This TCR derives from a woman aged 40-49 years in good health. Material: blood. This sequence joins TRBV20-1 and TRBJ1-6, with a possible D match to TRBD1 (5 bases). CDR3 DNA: TGCAGTGCTAGGCTGAAAGGGGCGGCCTATAATTCACCCCTCCACTTT. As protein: CSARLKGAAYNSPLHF.